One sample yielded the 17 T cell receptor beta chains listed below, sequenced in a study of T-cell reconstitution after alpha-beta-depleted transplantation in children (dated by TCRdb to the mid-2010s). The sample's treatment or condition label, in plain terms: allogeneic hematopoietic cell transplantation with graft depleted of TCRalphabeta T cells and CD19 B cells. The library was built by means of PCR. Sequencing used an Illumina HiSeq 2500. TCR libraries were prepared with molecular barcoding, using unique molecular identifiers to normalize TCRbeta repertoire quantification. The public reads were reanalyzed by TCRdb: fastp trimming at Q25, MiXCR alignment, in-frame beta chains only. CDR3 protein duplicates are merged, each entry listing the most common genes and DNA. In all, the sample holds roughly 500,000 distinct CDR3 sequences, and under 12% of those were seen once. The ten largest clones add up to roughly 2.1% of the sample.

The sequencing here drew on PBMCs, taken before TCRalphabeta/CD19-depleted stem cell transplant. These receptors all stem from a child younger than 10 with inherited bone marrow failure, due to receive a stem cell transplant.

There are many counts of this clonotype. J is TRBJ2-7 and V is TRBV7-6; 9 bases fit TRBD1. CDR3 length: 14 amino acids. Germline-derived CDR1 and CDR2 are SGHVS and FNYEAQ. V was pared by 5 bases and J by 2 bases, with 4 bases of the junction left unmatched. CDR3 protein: CASSPRDRAYEQYF. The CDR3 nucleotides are TGTGCCAGCAGCCCCCGGGACAGGGCCTACGAGCAGTACTTC.

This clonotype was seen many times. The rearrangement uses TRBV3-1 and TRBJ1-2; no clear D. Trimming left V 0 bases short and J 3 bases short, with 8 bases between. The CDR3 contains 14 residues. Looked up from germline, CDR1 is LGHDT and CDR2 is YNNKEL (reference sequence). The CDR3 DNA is TGTGCCAGCAGCCAAGATGACGTTCACTATGGCTACACCTTC. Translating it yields CASSQDDVHYGYTF.

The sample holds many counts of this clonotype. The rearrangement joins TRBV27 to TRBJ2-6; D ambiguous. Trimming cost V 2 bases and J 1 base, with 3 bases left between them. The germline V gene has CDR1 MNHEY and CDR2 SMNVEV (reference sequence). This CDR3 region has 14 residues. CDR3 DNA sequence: TGTGCCAGCAGTTTAGGGTCTGGGGCCAACGTCCTGACTTTC. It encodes CASSLGSGANVLTF. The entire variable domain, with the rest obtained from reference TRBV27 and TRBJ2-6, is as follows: EAQVTQNPRYLITVTGKKLTVTCSQNMNHEYMSWYRQDPGLGLRQIYYSMNVEVTDKGDVPEGYKVSRKEKRNFPLILESPSPNQTSLYFCASSLGSGANVLTFGAGSRLTVL.

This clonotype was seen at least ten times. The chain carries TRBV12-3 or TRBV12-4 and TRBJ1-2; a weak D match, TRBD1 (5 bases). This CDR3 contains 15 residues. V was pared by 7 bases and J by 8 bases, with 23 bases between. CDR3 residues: CASMPGGGETYGYTF. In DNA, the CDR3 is TGTGCCAGCATGCCCGGTGGGGGAGAGACTTACGGCTACACCTTC.

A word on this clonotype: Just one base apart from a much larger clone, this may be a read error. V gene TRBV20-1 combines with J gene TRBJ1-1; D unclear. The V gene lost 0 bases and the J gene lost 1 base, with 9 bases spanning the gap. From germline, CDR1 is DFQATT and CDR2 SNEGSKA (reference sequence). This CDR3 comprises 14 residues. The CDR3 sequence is CSARDNRTNTEAFF. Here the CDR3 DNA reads TGCAGTGCTAGAGACAACCGAACGAACACTGAAGCTTTCTTT.

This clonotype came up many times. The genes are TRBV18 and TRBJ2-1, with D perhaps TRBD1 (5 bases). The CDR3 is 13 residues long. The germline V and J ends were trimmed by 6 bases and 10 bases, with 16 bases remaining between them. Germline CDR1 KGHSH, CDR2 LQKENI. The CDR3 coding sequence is TGTGCCAGCTCTACCCTCCAGGGCCGGGAGCAGTTCTTC. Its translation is CASSTLQGREQFF.

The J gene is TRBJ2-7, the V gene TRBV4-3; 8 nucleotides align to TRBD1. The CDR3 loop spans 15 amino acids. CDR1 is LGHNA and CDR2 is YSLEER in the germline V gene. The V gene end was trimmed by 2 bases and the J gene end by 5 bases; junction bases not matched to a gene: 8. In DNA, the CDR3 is TGCGCCAGCAGCCAAAAGGGACAGGACGGCCACGAGCAGTACTTC. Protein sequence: CASSQKGQDGHEQYF.

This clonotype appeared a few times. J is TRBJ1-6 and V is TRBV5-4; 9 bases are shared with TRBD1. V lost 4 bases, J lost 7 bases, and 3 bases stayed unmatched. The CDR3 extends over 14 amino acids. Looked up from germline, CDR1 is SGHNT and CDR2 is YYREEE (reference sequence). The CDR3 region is CASSRTGDNSPLHF. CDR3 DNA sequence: TGTGCCAGCAGCCGGACAGGGGACAATTCACCCCTCCACTTT.

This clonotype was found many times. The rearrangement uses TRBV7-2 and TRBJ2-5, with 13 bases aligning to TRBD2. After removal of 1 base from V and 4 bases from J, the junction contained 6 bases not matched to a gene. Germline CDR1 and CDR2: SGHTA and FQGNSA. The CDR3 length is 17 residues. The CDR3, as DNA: TGTGCCAGCAGCTTAGGGACTAGCGGGAGTTGGGCAGAGACCCAGTACTTC. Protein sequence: CASSLGTSGSWAETQYF.

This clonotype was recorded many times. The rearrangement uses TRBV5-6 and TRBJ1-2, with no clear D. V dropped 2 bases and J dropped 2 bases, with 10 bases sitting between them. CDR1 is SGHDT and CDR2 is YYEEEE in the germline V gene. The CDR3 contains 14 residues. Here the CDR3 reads CASSFIVGNYGYTF. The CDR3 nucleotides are TGTGCCAGCAGCTTCATCGTAGGGAACTATGGCTACACCTTC.

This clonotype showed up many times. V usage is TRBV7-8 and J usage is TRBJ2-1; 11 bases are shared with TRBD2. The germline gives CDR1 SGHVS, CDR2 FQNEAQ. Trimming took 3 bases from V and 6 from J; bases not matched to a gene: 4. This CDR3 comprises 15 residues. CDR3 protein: CASSLGLAVLNEQFF. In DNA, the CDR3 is TGTGCCAGCAGCTTGGGACTAGCGGTCCTCAATGAGCAGTTCTTC.

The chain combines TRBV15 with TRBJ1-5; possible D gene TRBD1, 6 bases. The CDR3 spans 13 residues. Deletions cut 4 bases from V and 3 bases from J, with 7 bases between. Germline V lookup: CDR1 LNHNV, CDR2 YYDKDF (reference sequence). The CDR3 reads CATSTGVNQPQHF. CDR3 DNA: TGTGCCACCAGCACAGGGGTCAATCAGCCCCAGCATTTT.

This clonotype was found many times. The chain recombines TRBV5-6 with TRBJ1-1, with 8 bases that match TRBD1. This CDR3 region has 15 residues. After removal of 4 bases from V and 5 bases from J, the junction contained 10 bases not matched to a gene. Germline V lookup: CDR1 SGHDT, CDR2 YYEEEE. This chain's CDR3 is CASSLLTGAWTEAFF. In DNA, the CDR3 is TGTGCCAGCAGCCTACTGACAGGGGCTTGGACTGAAGCTTTCTTT.

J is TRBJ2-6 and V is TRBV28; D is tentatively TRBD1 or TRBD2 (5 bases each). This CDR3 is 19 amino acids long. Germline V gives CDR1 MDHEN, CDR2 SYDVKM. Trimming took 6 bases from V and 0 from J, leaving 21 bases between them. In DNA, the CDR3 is TGTGCCAGCAGCCGACTTATCTTAACGAGGGGCTCTGGGGCCAACGTCCTGACTTTC. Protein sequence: CASSRLILTRGSGANVLTF.

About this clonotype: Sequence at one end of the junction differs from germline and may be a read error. The CDR3 DNA reads TGCGCCGGCAGCTTGAGTTCCTATGGCTACACCTTC. Its translation: CAGSLSSYGYTF. The chain uses TRBV5-1 and TRBJ1-2; D not resolved. This CDR3 comprises 12 residues. The germline V gene has CDR1 SGHRS and CDR2 YFSETQ.

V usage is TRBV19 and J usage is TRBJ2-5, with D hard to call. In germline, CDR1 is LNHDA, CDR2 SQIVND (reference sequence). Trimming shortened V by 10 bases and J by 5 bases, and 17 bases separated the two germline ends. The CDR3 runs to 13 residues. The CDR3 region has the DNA TGTGCCACAGATTCGAGCAGTGGGGAGACCCAGTACTTC. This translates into CATDSSSGETQYF. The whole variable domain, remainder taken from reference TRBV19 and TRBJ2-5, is DGGITQSPKYLFRKEGQNVTLSCEQNLNHDAMYWYRQDPGQGLRLIYYSQIVNDFQKGDIAEGYSVSREKKESFPLTVTSAQKNPTAFYLCATDSSSGETQYFGPGTRLLVL.

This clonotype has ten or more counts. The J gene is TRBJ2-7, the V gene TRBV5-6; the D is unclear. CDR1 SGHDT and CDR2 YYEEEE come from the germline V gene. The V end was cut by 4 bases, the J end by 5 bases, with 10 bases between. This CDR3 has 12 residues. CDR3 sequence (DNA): TGTGCCAGCAGCAGAGAGTGGAACGAGCAGTACTTC. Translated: CASSREWNEQYF. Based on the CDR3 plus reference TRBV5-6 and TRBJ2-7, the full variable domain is DAGVTQSPTHLIKTRGQQVTLRCSPKSGHDTVSWYQQALGQGPQFIFQYYEEEERQRGNFPDRFSGHQFPNYSSELNVNALLLGDSALYLCASSREWNEQYFGPGTRLTVT.